This TCR beta chain appears in the sequencing data of a study of tumor and adjacent non-tumor tissue in lung cancer. At the level of the study: Patients were aged roughly 30 to 76, about ten men and about five women, stage I to III.

No cell sorting was done before RNA was extracted from the tissue. Germline-derived CDR1 and CDR2 are DFQATT and SNEGSKA (reference sequence). CDR3 length: 15 amino acids. A note on this clonotype: Its antigen remains unknown. At one of its ends the junction is not consistent with the germline gene, which may arise from a read error.

Study-level points and caveats: Normal lung showed higher cumulative top 100 clone frequency than tumor. Higher tumor TCR diversity was associated with shorter survival.

Three rounds of nested PCR, following a modified ARM-PCR protocol, produced the TCRbeta library. TCRdb re-called the multiplex PCR reads through MiXCR, storing one row per CDR3 protein. This table has 70,000 to 90,000 distinct CDR3 sequences, around 85% appearing once. The gene calls are TRBV20-1 and TRBJ1-6, with D perhaps TRBD1 (6 bases). This TCR derives from a woman in her 50s with non-small cell lung cancer. Source material: lung tumor tissue. Here the CDR3 reads CSTSFDRDIYSALHF. The CDR3, as DNA: TGCAGTACTAGTTTTGACCGGGACATCTATTCAGCCCTACACTTT.